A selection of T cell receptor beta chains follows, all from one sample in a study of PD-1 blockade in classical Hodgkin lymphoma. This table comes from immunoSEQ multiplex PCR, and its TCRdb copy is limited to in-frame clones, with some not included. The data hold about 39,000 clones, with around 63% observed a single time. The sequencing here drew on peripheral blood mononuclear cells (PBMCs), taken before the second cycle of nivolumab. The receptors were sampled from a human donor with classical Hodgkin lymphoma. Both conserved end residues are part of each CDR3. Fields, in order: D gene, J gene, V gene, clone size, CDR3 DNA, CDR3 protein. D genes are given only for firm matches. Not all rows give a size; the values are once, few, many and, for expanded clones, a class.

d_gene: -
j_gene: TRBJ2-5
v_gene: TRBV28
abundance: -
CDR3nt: TGTGCCAGCAGCCCTCCGGGACCTAGACAAGAGACCCAGTACTTC
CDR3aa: CASSPPGPRQETQYF

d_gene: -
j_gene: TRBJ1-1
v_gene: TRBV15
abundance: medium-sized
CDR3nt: TGTGCCACCAGGATCGGGTCTCCTGGGAGCACTGAAGCTTTCTTT
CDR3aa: CATRIGSPGSTEAFF

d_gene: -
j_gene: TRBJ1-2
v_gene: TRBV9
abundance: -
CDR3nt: TGTGCCAGCAGCGTAGGCGGGCAGCCCTCCTATGGCTACACCTTC
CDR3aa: CASSVGGQPSYGYTF

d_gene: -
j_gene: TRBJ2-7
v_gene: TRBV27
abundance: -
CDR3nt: TGTGCCAGCAGTTTGGTGTCGAGGACAGCGAGCTCCTACGAGCAGTACTTC
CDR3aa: CASSLVSRTASSYEQYF

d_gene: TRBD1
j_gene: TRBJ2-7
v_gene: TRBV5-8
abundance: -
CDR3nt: TGTGCCAGCAGCCCAGAAGTGGGACAGCGATACTTC
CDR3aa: CASSPEVGQRYF

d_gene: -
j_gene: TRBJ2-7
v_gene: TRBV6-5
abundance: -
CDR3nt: TGTGCCAGCAGTGATTACGGACTATCTTACGGGCAGTACTTC
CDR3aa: CASSDYGLSYGQYF

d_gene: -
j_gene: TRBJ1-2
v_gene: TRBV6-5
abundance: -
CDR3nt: TGTGCCAGCAGCTCGAACTTTGGCTACACCTTC
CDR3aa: CASSSNFGYTF

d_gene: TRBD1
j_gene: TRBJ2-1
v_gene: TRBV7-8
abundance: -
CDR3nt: TGTGCCAGCAGCTCGCGCTTGACAGGGGGCAATGAGCAGTTCTTC
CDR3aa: CASSSRLTGGNEQFF

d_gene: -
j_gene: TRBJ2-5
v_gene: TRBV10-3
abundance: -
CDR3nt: TGTGCCATCAGTACAACTCAAGAGACCCAGTACTTC
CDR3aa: CAISTTQETQYF

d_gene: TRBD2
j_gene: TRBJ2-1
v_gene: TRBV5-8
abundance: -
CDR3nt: TGTGCCAGCAGCAAAACGTCCAGCGGGGGGCTGAGCTCCTACAATGAGCAGTTCTTC
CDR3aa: CASSKTSSGGLSSYNEQFF

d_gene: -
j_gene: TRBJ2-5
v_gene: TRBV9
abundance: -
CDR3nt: TGTGCCAGCAGCGTAGGGCCGGGAGAGACCCAGTACTTC
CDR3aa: CASSVGPGETQYF

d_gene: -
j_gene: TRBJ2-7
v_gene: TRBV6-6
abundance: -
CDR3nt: TGTGCCAGCAACCAGGGGAACTCCTACGAGCAGTACTTC
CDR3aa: CASNQGNSYEQYF

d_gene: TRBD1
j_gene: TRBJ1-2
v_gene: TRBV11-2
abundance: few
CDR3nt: TGTGCCAGCAGGATAGTGGGCAGGGGGCCGGGAGGCTACACCTTC
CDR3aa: CASRIVGRGPGGYTF

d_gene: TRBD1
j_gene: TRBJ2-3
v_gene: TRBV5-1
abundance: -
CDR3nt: TGCGCCAGCAGCCCGGCCGGGACAGGGAACACAGATACGCAGTATTTT
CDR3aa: CASSPAGTGNTDTQYF

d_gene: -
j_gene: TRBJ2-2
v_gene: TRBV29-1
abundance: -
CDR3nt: TGCAGCGTTCAGGGTTACACCGGGGAGCTGTTTTTT
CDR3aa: CSVQGYTGELFF

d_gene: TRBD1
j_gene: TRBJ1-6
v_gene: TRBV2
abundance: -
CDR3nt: TGTGCCAGCAGGGAACAGGGGGGAAATTCACCCCTCCACTTT
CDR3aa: CASREQGGNSPLHF

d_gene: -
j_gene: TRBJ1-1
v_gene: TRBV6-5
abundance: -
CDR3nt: TGTGCCAGCAGTTATCTAGGCAGGTTAAACACTGAAGCTTTCTTT
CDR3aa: CASSYLGRLNTEAFF

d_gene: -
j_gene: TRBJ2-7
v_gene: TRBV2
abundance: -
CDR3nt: TGTGCCAGCAGTGACCAGGGGGGAGGGTACGAGCAGTACTTC
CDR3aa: CASSDQGGGYEQYF

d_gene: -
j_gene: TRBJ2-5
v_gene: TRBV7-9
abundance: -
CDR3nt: TGTGCCAGCAGCTTAGGGGGACAAAATTACTTC
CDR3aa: CASSLGGQNYF

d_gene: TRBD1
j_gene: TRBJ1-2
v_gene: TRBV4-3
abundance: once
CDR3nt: TGCGCCAGCAGCCAACCGGACAGGGCCGGTGGCTACACCTTC
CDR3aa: CASSQPDRAGGYTF

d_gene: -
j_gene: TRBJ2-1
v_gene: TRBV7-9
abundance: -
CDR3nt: TGTGCCAGCAGCTTCTGGGATGAGCAGTTCTTC
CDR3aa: CASSFWDEQFF

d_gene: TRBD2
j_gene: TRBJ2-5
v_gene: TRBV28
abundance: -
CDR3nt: TGTGCCAGCAGTTTCGTAGCGGGGAGGGGGGCAGAGACCCAGTACTTC
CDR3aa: CASSFVAGRGAETQYF

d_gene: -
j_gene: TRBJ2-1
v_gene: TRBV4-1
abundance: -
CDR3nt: TGCGCCAGCAGCCAAGATATGACCCGGGGTTACAATGAGCAGTTCTTC
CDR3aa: CASSQDMTRGYNEQFF

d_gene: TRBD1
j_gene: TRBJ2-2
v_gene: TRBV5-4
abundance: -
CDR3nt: TGTGCCAGCAGCTTGAACAGGGGAGCGGACACCGGGGAGCTGTTTTTT
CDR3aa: CASSLNRGADTGELFF

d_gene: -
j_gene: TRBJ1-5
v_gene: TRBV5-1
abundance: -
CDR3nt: TGCGCCAGCAGCGAAGGGGCTTATAGCAATCAGCCCCAGCATTTT
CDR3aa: CASSEGAYSNQPQHF

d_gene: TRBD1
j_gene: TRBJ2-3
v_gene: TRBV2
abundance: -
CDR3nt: TGTGCCAGCCGGGACAGGCTTAACACAGATACGCAGTATTTT
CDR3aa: CASRDRLNTDTQYF

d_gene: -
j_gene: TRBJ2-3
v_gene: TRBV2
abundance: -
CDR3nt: TGTGCCAGCGTTAATCAGGGAACGGGCACAGATACGCAGTATTTT
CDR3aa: CASVNQGTGTDTQYF

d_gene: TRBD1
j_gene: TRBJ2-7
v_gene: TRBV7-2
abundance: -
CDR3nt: TGTGCCAGCAGCCCACGATGGGGGACAGGGGACGAGCAGTACTTC
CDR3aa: CASSPRWGTGDEQYF

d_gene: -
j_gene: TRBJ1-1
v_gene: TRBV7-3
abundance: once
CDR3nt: TGTGCCAGCAGCCTAAACGGGGGTTTGGGGCGGGACACTGAAGCTTTCTTT
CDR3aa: CASSLNGGLGRDTEAFF

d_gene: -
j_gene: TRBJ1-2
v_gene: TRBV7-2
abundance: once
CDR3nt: TGTGCCAGCAGCTTAGCGGGCGGTACGGAGGGTGGCTACACCTTC
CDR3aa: CASSLAGGTEGGYTF

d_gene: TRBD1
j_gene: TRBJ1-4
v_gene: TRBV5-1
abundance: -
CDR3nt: TGCGCCAGCAGCCCCGGACAGGGGGCGCGGTTAGGGTCTAATGAAAAACTGTTTTTT
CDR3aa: CASSPGQGARLGSNEKLFF

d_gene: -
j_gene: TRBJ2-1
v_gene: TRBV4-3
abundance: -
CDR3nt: TGCGCCAGCAGCCTGCACTCACAGGGCACCTACAATGAGCAGTTCTTC
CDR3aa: CASSLHSQGTYNEQFF

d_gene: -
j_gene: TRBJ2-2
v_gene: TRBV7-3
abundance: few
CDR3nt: TGTGCCAGCAGGGTCGGGGTGACCGGGGAGCTGTTTTTT
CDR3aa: CASRVGVTGELFF

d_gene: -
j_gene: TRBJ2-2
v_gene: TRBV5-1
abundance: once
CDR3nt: TGCGCCAGCAGCTTGTCCCCGACCGGGGAGCTGTTTTTT
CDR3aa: CASSLSPTGELFF

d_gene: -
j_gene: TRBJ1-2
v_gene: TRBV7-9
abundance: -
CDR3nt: TGTGCCAGCAGCCCCTCCGTTGACGGCTACACCTTC
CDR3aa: CASSPSVDGYTF

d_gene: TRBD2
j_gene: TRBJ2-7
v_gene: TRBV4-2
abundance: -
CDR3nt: TGTGCCAGCAGCCAGGGACTAGCGCGCTACGAGCAGTACTTC
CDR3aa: CASSQGLARYEQYF

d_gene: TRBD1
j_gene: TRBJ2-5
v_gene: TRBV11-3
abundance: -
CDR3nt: TGTGCCAGCAGCCCAGAGGGACAGGGGGTGTGGGAGACCCAGTACTTC
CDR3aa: CASSPEGQGVWETQYF

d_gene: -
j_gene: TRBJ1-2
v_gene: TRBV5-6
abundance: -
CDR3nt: TGTGCCAGCAAGCTGGGGAGCGGGGTGGCCTATGGCTACACCTTC
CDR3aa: CASKLGSGVAYGYTF

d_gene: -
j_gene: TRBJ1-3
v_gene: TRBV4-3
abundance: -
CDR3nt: TGCGCCAGCAGCCAAGAAACCTTTACGGGCACTGGAAACACCATATATTTT
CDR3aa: CASSQETFTGTGNTIYF

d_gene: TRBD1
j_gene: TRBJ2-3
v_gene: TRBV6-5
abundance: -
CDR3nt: TGTGCCAGCAGGGACAGGGTTTTTGATACGCAGTATTTT
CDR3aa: CASRDRVFDTQYF

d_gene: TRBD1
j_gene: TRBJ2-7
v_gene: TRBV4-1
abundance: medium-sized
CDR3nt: TGCGCCAGCAGCCAAGGGGACAGGCTCTACGAGCAGTACTTC
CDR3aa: CASSQGDRLYEQYF

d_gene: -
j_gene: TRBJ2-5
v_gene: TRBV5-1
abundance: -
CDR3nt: TGCGCCAGCAGCTTGTTAATCGGGACGCGGGAAGAGACCCAGTACTTC
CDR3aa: CASSLLIGTREETQYF

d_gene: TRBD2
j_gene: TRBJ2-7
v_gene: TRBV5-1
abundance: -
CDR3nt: TGCGCCAGCAGCTTGAGAGCTAGCGGGGACGAGCAGTACTTC
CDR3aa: CASSLRASGDEQYF

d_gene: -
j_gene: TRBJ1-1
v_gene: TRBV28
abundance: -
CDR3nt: TGTGCCAGCAGTTTATCCGGGACCGAAGCTTTCTTT
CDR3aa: CASSLSGTEAFF

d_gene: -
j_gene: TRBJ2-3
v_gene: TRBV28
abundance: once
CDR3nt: TGTGCCAGCAGTTTAGACGTTTCAGATACGCAGTATTTT
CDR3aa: CASSLDVSDTQYF

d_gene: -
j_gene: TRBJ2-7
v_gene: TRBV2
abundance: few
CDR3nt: TGTGCCAGCAGTGACCAGGGTAGTGGGTACGAGCAGTACTTC
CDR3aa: CASSDQGSGYEQYF

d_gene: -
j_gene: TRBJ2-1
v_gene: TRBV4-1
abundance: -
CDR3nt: TGCGCCAGCAGCCAAGAACCACGACCCTCCTACAATGAGCAGTTCTTC
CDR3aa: CASSQEPRPSYNEQFF

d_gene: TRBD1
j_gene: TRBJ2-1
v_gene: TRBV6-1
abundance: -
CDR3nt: TGTGCCAGCACCACCTTTGAATTACAGGGGGCGGAGCAGTTCTTC
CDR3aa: CASTTFELQGAEQFF

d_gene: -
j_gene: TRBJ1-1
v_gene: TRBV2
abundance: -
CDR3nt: TGTGCCAGCACAGGGGAGCGGGGCACTGAAGCTTTCTTT
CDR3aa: CASTGERGTEAFF

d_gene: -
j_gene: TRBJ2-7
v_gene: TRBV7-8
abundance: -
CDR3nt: TGTGCCAGCAGCTCCCGCTCCTACGAGCAGTACTTC
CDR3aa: CASSSRSYEQYF

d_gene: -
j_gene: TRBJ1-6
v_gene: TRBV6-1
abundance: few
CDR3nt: TGTGCCAGCAGAATGGCCGGGTCACCCCTCCACTTT
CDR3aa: CASRMAGSPLHF

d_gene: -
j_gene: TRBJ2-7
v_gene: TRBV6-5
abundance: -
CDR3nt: TGTGCCAGCAGGCCTTCTGGCGGGATGAGGGAGCAGTACTTC
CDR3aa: CASRPSGGMREQYF

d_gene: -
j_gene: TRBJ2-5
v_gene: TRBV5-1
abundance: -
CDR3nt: TGCGCCAGCAGCCCCAGTGGAGAACCAGGGACCCAGTACTTC
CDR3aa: CASSPSGEPGTQYF

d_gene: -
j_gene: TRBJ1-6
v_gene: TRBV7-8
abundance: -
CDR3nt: TGTGCCAGCAGCCGCCGGGACCCAAATTCACCCCTCCACTTT
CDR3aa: CASSRRDPNSPLHF

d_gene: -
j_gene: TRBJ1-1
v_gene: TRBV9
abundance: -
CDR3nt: TGTGCCAGCAGCCGTTCCACAGGGCTGGATACGAACACTGAAGCTTTCTTT
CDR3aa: CASSRSTGLDTNTEAFF